Below are 8 T cell receptor gamma chains sequenced from a single sample in a study of Vγ9Vδ2 T cells in congenital toxoplasmosis. Template-switch reverse transcription used TRGC- and TRDC-specific primers together in a single tube. The TRGC primer was designed to bind both TRGC1 and TRGC2 constant genes. With CATT, TCRdb re-called clones from the reads. The sample shows approximately 150 gamma-chain clones, no singletons; the ten largest hold about 72%. Sample: gamma-delta T cells from blood. The receptors shown here come from a child younger than 10 born to a mother with Toxoplasma gondii infection during pregnancy, either congenitally infected or uninfected (not recorded which).

In regard to this clone: TCRdb assigns this DNA the protein of a much larger clone, which departs from its translation at residue 2; this likely reflects a read error, and the protein shown comes from translating the DNA. V and J are TRGV8 and TRGJ1 or TRGJ2. CDR3 length: 11 residues. The germline V gene has CDR1 VENAVY and CDR2 YDSYNSRV. CDR3 in DNA: TGTACCACCTGGGATTTTTATAAGAAACTCTTT. Protein sequence: CTTWDFYKKLF.

By share, this clone counts as hyperexpanded. This sample also contains other DNA sequences that code for the same CDR3. The V call is TRGV8, the J call TRGJ1 or TRGJ2. The germline V gene encodes CDR1 VENAVY and CDR2 YDSYNSRV. J was trimmed by 6 bases and V by 3 bases; bases with no gene match: 2. The length of the CDR3 is 11 residues. CDR3 bases: TGTGCCACCTGGGATTTTTATAAGAAACTCTTT. Translating gives CATWDFYKKLF.

As to this clone: For this DNA, TCRdb reports the protein of a much larger clone, which diverges at residue 9, most likely from a read error; the protein presented here is translated directly from the DNA. This chain connects TRGV10 to TRGJP1. TRGV10 carries the ORF label, with uncertain function. There are 12 residues in the CDR3. CDR3 loop: CAADTTGWLKIF. Here the CDR3 DNA reads TGTGCTGCGGATACCACTGGTTGGCTCAAGATATTT.

This clone turned up a few times. TCRdb's entry gives the protein of a much larger clone, which mismatches this DNA's translation at residue 6, likely from a read error; the protein reported here is translated from the DNA. This chain uses TRGV3 with TRGJ1 or TRGJ2. With V trimmed by 1 base and J by 4 bases, 7 bases remained unmatched. This CDR3 has 14 residues. CDR1 VTNTFY and CDR2 YDVSTARD come from the germline V gene (reference sequence). The CDR3 sequence: CATWDSPGYYKKLF. CDR3 DNA: TGTGCCACCTGGGACAGCCCGGGGTATTATAAGAAACTCTTT.

Worth noting for this clone: A read error is the likely source, as a far larger clone sits one nucleotide away. J is TRGJ1 or TRGJ2 and V is TRGV3. TCRdb records no J gene; here it was assigned by comparing the DNA to germline. Germline V gives CDR1 VTNTFY, CDR2 YDVSTARD (reference sequence). The CDR3 has 14 residues. Trimming at V came to 1 base and at J to 3 bases, leaving 6 bases not matched to a gene. As DNA, the CDR3 is TGTGCCACCTGGGACAGACCCCCTTATTATAAGAAACTCTTT. Its protein product is CATWDRPPYYKKLF.

This clone was picked up a small number of times. TCRdb lists the protein of a much larger clone for this DNA, which differs at residue 6, so this is likely a read error; the protein given here is translated from the DNA itself. The chain uses TRGV8 and TRGJ1 or TRGJ2. CDR3 length: 13 residues. The V gene's germline CDR1 is VENAVY and CDR2 YDSYNSRV. The V and J ends lost 3 bases and 2 bases, in that order; junction bases with no gene match: 4. The CDR3 coding sequence is TGTGCCACCTGGGATCCGCATTATTATAAGAAACTCTTT. Its translation: CATWDPHYYKKLF.

By its share, this clone is hyperexpanded (1% or more). The chain links TRGV10 to TRGJP1. TRGV10 is reported as an ORF; its role is uncertain. The trim removed 8 bases at V and 10 bases at J, leaving 5 bases unmatched. The CDR3 is made up of 11 amino acids. The CDR3 sequence is CAAWDYWFKIF. DNA of the CDR3: TGTGCTGCGTGGGATTATTGGTTCAAGATATTT.

By sample fraction, this clone is large. The chain combines TRGV4 with TRGJ1 or TRGJ2. The CDR3 consists of 13 residues. Germline CDR1 EGSTGY, CDR2 YDSYTSSV. The V gene end was trimmed by 6 bases and the J gene end by 2 bases; junction bases not matched to a gene: 7. The CDR3 coding sequence is TGTGCCACCTGGTGCTGTTATTATTATAAGAAACTCTTT. Its translation is CATWCCYYYKKLF.